A selection of T cell receptor beta chains follows, all from one sample in a study of neoadjuvant anti-PD-1 for oral cavity cancer. The method was immunoSEQ multiplex PCR; TCRdb's version includes in-frame clones alone and lacks a portion of them. Of more than 11,000 clones in the sample, over 60% were seen once. The source was PBMCs, collected after nivolumab (anti-PD-1) treatment. The receptors stem from a person aged 40 to 85 with oral cavity squamous cell carcinoma. Both conserved end residues are part of each CDR3. Each record gives: CDR3 DNA, CDR3 protein, V gene, J gene, D gene, clone size. The D gene is left open where the match is weak. Clone size is stated in some rows and not others, as once, few, many or a class when expanded.

CDR3nt: TGTGCCAGCAGTGAGTCCGGGACAGGAGGTACCTACGAGCAGTACTTC; CDR3aa: CASSESGTGGTYEQYF; v_gene: TRBV6-1; j_gene: TRBJ2-7; d_gene: TRBD1; abundance: -
CDR3nt: TGTGCCAGCAGGGGCCGGGAGCAGTTCTTC; CDR3aa: CASRGREQFF; v_gene: TRBV6-1; j_gene: TRBJ2-1; d_gene: -; abundance: -
CDR3nt: TGTGCCAGCAGTGAAGAGGCGGGCTCTAGCACAGATACGCAGTATTTT; CDR3aa: CASSEEAGSSTDTQYF; v_gene: TRBV6-1; j_gene: TRBJ2-3; d_gene: -; abundance: -
CDR3nt: TGTGCCAGCAGCTTAGTCGGGGAGGCGGGATACGAGCAGTACTTC; CDR3aa: CASSLVGEAGYEQYF; v_gene: TRBV11-2; j_gene: TRBJ2-7; d_gene: -; abundance: once
CDR3nt: TGTGCCAGCAGCTTGGACAGGAATCAGCCCCAGCATTTT; CDR3aa: CASSLDRNQPQHF; v_gene: TRBV5-4; j_gene: TRBJ1-5; d_gene: -; abundance: -
CDR3nt: TGCAGCGACAGGGACTTCCAAGAGACCCAGTACTTC; CDR3aa: CSDRDFQETQYF; v_gene: TRBV29-1; j_gene: TRBJ2-5; d_gene: -; abundance: -
CDR3nt: TGCGCCAGCAGCCAGGAGGGACTAGCGGGAGTCAGGGAGCAGTTCTTC; CDR3aa: CASSQEGLAGVREQFF; v_gene: TRBV4-1; j_gene: TRBJ2-1; d_gene: TRBD2; abundance: -
CDR3nt: TGTGCCAGCAGTCCCCGGGTGGGAAGCGAAAAACTGTTTTTT; CDR3aa: CASSPRVGSEKLFF; v_gene: TRBV28; j_gene: TRBJ1-4; d_gene: -; abundance: few
CDR3nt: TGTGCCAGTAGTACGACAGGGAAGTATAATTCACCCCTCCACTTT; CDR3aa: CASSTTGKYNSPLHF; v_gene: TRBV19; j_gene: TRBJ1-6; d_gene: TRBD1; abundance: few
CDR3nt: TGTGCCACCAGCCCTCTCCCGGGACAGGGGGCGTACGAGCAGTACTTC; CDR3aa: CATSPLPGQGAYEQYF; v_gene: TRBV15; j_gene: TRBJ2-7; d_gene: TRBD1; abundance: -
CDR3nt: TGTGCCAGCAGGAGTGGACAGGGGGCGCCCGCTAACTATGGCTACACCTTC; CDR3aa: CASRSGQGAPANYGYTF; v_gene: TRBV11-2; j_gene: TRBJ1-2; d_gene: TRBD1; abundance: -
CDR3nt: TGTGCCAGCAGCCGGGAGATCACAGGGGCCTACTACGAGCAGTACTTC; CDR3aa: CASSREITGAYYEQYF; v_gene: TRBV5-5; j_gene: TRBJ2-7; d_gene: -; abundance: -
CDR3nt: TGTGCCAGCAGTGTTTTTGGACTCCTCACAGATACGCAGTATTTT; CDR3aa: CASSVFGLLTDTQYF; v_gene: TRBV2; j_gene: TRBJ2-3; d_gene: -; abundance: -
CDR3nt: TGTGCCAGCAGCGGGACAGCAAATGAAAAACTGTTTTTT; CDR3aa: CASSGTANEKLFF; v_gene: TRBV6-5; j_gene: TRBJ1-4; d_gene: TRBD1; abundance: -
CDR3nt: TGTGCCAGCAGCTTTAGACAGGGGGCTGGAGAGCAGTTCTTC; CDR3aa: CASSFRQGAGEQFF; v_gene: TRBV7-9; j_gene: TRBJ2-1; d_gene: TRBD1; abundance: -
CDR3nt: TGTGCCAGCAGCTTAGCGGGGGGGCGGTACAATGAGCAGTTCTTC; CDR3aa: CASSLAGGRYNEQFF; v_gene: TRBV7-2; j_gene: TRBJ2-1; d_gene: -; abundance: -
CDR3nt: TGTGCCAGCAGTGCGACAGGGGATAATTCACCCCTCCACTTT; CDR3aa: CASSATGDNSPLHF; v_gene: TRBV2; j_gene: TRBJ1-6; d_gene: TRBD1; abundance: few
CDR3nt: TGTGCCTGGACCGACCCCCCGACAGTCTACGAGCAGTACTTC; CDR3aa: CAWTDPPTVYEQYF; v_gene: TRBV30; j_gene: TRBJ2-7; d_gene: -; abundance: -
CDR3nt: TGTGCCAGCAGTTCAGGGGAGCAGCCCCAGCATTTT; CDR3aa: CASSSGEQPQHF; v_gene: TRBV7-9; j_gene: TRBJ1-5; d_gene: -; abundance: -